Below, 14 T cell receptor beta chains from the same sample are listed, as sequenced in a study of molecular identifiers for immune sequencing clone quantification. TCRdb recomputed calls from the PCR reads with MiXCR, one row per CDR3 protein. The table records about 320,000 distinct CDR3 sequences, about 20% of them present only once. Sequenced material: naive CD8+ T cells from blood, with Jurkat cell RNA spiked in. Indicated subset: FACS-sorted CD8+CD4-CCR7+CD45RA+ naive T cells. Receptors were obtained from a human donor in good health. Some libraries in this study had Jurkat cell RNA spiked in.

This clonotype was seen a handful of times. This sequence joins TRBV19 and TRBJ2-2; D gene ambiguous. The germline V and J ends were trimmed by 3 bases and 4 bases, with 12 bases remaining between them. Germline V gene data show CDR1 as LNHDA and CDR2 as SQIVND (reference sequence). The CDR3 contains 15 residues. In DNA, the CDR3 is TGTGCCAGTAGTATGGCAGGACGGAGCACCGGGGAGCTGTTTTTT. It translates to CASSMAGRSTGELFF.

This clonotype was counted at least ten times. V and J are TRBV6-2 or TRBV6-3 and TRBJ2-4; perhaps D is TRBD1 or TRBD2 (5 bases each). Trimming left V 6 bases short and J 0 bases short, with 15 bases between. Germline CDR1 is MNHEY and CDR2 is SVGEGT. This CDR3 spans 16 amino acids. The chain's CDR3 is CASSPAGTAAKNIQYF. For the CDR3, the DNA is TGTGCCAGCAGCCCTGCCGGGACGGCAGCCAAAAACATTCAGTACTTC.

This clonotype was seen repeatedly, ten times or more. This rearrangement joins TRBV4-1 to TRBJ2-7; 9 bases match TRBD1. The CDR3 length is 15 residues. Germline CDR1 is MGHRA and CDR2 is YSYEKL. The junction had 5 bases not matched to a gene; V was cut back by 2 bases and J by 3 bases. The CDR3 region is CASSQWTGASYEQYF. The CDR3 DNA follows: TGCGCCAGCAGCCAATGGACAGGGGCGAGCTACGAGCAGTACTTC.

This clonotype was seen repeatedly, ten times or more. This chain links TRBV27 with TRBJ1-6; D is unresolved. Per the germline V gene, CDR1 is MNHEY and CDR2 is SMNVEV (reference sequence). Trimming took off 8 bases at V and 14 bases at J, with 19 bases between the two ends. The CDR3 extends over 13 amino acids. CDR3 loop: CASGPKMIYSLHF. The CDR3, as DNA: TGTGCCAGCGGACCTAAGATGATATATTCCCTCCACTTT.

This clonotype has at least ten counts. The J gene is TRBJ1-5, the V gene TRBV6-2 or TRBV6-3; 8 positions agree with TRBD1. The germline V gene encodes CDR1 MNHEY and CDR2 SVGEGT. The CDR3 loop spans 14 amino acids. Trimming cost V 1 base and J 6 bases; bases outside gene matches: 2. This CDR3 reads CASSYFDRGQPQHF. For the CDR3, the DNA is TGTGCCAGCAGTTACTTCGACAGGGGTCAGCCCCAGCATTTT.

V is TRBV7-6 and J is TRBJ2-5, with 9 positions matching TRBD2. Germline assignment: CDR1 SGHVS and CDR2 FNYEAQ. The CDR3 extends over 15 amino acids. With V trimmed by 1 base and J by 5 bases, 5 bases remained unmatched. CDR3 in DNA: TGTGCCAGCAGCTTAGAGGCGGGGGGGCTTGAGACCCAGTACTTC. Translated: CASSLEAGGLETQYF.

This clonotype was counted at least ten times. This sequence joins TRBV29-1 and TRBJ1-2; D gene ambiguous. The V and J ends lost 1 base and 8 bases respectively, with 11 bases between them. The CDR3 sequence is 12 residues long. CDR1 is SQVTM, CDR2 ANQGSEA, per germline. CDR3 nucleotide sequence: TGCAGCGTTGAAGGTGGAAAAGAGGGCTACACCTTC. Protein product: CSVEGGKEGYTF. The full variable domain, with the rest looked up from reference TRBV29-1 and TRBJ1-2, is SAVISQKPSRDICQRGTSLTIQCQVDSQVTMMFWYRQQPGQSLTLIATANQGSEATYESGFVIDKFPISRPNLTFSTLTVSNMSPEDSSIYLCSVEGGKEGYTFGSGTRLTVV.

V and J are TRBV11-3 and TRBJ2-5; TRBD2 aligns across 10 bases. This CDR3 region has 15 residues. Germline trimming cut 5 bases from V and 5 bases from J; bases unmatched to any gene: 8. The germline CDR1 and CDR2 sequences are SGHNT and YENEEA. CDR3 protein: CASSKASGGIETQYF. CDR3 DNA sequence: TGTGCCAGCAGCAAAGCTAGCGGGGGTATCGAGACCCAGTACTTC.

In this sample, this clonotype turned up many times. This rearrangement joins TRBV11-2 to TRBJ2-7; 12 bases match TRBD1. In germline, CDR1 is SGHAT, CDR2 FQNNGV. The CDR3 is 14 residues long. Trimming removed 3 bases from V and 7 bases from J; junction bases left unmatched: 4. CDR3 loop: CASSLGQGAEEQYF. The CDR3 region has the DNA TGTGCCAGCAGCTTGGGACAGGGGGCTGAAGAGCAGTACTTC.

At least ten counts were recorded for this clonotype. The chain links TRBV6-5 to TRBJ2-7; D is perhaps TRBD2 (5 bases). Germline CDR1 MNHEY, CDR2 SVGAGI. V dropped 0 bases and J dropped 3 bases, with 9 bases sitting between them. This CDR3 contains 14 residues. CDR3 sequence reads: CASSYSGSGYEQYF. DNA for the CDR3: TGTGCCAGCAGTTACTCGGGAAGCGGCTACGAGCAGTACTTC.

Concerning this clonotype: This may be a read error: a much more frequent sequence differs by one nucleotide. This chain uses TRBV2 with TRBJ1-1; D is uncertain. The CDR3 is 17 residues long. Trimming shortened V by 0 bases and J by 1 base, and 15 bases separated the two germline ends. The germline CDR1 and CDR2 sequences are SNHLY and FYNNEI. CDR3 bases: TGTGCCAGCAGTGAAGCGCTGGCAGCGTCAGGGAACACTGAAGCTTTCTTT. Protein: CASSEALAASGNTEAFF.

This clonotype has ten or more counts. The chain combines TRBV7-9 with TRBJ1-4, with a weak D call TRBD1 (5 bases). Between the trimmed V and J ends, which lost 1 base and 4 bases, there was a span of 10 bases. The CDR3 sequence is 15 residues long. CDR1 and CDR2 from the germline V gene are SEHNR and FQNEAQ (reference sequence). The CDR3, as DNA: TGTGCCAGCAGCTTAGTGGGGGGAGATAATGAAAAACTGTTTTTT. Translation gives CASSLVGGDNEKLFF.

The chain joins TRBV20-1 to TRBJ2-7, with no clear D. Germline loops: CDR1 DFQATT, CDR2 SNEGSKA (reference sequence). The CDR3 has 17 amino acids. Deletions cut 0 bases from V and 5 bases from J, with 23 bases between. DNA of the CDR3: TGCAGTGCTAGAGATTATTCGAAGGGCCTTTTTTCCCACGAGCAGTACTTC. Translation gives CSARDYSKGLFSHEQYF.

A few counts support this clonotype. The CDR3 region has the DNA TGTGCCAGCAGTAGCTCTTATCCTTCACCCATCACAGATACGCAGTATTTT. It yields the protein CASSSSYPSPITDTQYF. The V and J genes are TRBV6-5 and TRBJ2-3; D uncertain. V gave up 5 bases and J gave up 2 bases, with 20 bases separating them. Germline V CDR1 and CDR2: MNHEY, SVGAGI. The CDR3 is 17 residues long.